This is a list of T cell receptor beta chains from one sample in a study of shared clonotypes between healthy human individuals. The assay was immunoSEQ multiplex PCR, and TCRdb's table has in-frame clones only and misses some. In the table there are roughly 2 million clones, 85% to 95% of which are singletons. Source material: naive CD4+ T cells sorted from blood. These receptors originate from a man aged 18 to 30 in good health. The CDR3 runs from the conserved cysteine through the conserved F or W. Fields, in order: CDR3 length, V gene, J gene, D gene, clone size, CDR3 DNA, CDR3 protein. A D gene is named only where the DNA matches it firmly. Only some rows state a clone size, as once, few, many or a class for expanded clones.

17,TRBV30,TRBJ2-2,TRBD1,once,TGTGCCTGGAGCGAATACAGGGGGCGCCTGGGCACCGGGGAGCTGTTTTTT,CAWSEYRGRLGTGELFF
14,TRBV28,TRBJ2-7,.,once,TGTGCCAGCAACACCCACGGAGGGGGGTACGAGCAGTACTTC,CASNTHGGGYEQYF
16,TRBV18,TRBJ1-3,.,.,TGTGCCAGCTCACTAAATCCACCGAGCTCTGGAAACACCATATATTTT,CASSLNPPSSGNTIYF
16,TRBV25-1,TRBJ2-1,TRBD2,.,TGTGCCAGCAGTGATCCGACTAGCGGGAGGGCGAATGAGCAGTTCTTC,CASSDPTSGRANEQFF
14,TRBV29-1,TRBJ2-2,.,.,TGCAGCGTGCAGACCGGGACGAACACCGGGGAGCTGTTTTTT,CSVQTGTNTGELFF
14,TRBV7-9,TRBJ1-5,.,.,TGTGCCAGCAGCTTAGTCGGAGGCAATCAGCCCCAGCATTTT,CASSLVGGNQPQHF
15,TRBV9,TRBJ2-5,TRBD2,.,TGTGCCAGCAGCGCGAGCGGGAGAGGGGAAGAGACCCAGTACTTC,CASSASGRGEETQYF
12,TRBV6-1,TRBJ2-7,.,.,TGTGCCAGCAGGACTAGCTCCTACGAGCAGTACTTC,CASRTSSYEQYF
13,TRBV5-1,TRBJ2-7,.,.,TGCGCCAGCAGCGCACTACTGACCTACGAGCAGTACTTC,CASSALLTYEQYF
15,TRBV4-2,TRBJ2-1,.,.,TGTGCCAGCAGCCAACTTCTCGGTGGGACCTATGAGCAGTTCTTC,CASSQLLGGTYEQFF
13,TRBV13,TRBJ2-5,.,.,TGTGCCAGCAGCTTAAGGCCAGTAGAGACCCAGTACTTC,CASSLRPVETQYF
16,TRBV4-3,TRBJ1-3,.,.,TGCGCCAGCAGCCAAGAAGGTCAGAGCTCTGGAAACACCATATATTTT,CASSQEGQSSGNTIYF
17,TRBV5-4,TRBJ1-3,TRBD1,.,TGTGCCAGCAGCTTGGGACAGGGGCGTTTGTCTGGAAACACCATATATTTT,CASSLGQGRLSGNTIYF
15,TRBV28,TRBJ1-2,.,.,TGTGCCAGCAGTTTACAGGGGACCCTTTACTATGGCTACACCTTC,CASSLQGTLYYGYTF
17,TRBV28,TRBJ2-7,.,.,TGTGCCAGCAGTTTTTTTCAAGCCCCTTTACCCTCCTACGAGCAGTACTTC,CASSFFQAPLPSYEQYF
22,TRBV21-1,TRBJ1-6,.,.,TGTGCCAGCAGCAAATTATCTACTGGGGGACAGAGTCTTAGCTCCTATAATTCACCCCTCCACTTT,CASSKLSTGGQSLSSYNSPLHF
18,TRBV10-3,TRBJ2-7,TRBD2,.,TGTGCCATCAGTGATTCGACGGGTCAGCGGGGATCCTCCTACGAGCAGTACTTC,CAISDSTGQRGSSYEQYF
15,TRBV7-2,TRBJ2-1,TRBD2,.,TGTGCCAGCAGCTTAGCCGGGAGGGCCGTCAATGAGCAGTTCTTC,CASSLAGRAVNEQFF
14,TRBV6-5,TRBJ1-2,.,once,TGTGCCAGCAGTTCCGGACAGCCGCCCTATGGCTACACCTTC,CASSSGQPPYGYTF
14,TRBV27,TRBJ2-5,.,.,TGTGCCAGCAGTTTACGGCCAGGGCTCGAGACCCAGTACTTC,CASSLRPGLETQYF
17,TRBV27,TRBJ1-1,.,.,TGTGCCAGCAGTCGTGACTCGTTTGGGGGCATGAACACTGAAGCTTTCTTT,CASSRDSFGGMNTEAFF
15,TRBV6-6,TRBJ1-3,TRBD1,.,TGTGCCAGCAGTAAGACAGGGAATACTGGAAACACCATATATTTT,CASSKTGNTGNTIYF
15,TRBV18,TRBJ2-7,TRBD1,.,TGTGCCAGCTCACCAAGAGGGACAGGGGGTTTCCAGCAGTACTTC,CASSPRGTGGFQQYF
17,TRBV6-1,TRBJ1-2,TRBD1,.,TGTGCCAGCAGTGAAGGGTTGACAGGGGGCAAATACTATGGCTACACCTTC,CASSEGLTGGKYYGYTF
17,TRBV6-7,TRBJ1-1,TRBD1,.,TGTGCCAGCAGTTACACCGGGACAGGGGGCGAGTTGGCTGAAGCTTTCTTT,CASSYTGTGGELAEAFF
15,TRBV6-1,TRBJ2-7,TRBD2,.,TGTGCCAGCAGTTTAGGACTAGCGGACTCCTACGAGCAGTACTTC,CASSLGLADSYEQYF
22,TRBV12-5,TRBJ1-6,.,.,TGTGCTAGTGGTTTGGTACGCCGAGACTTCATGGTAGGGAGCTCCTATAATTCACCCCTCCACTTT,CASGLVRRDFMVGSSYNSPLHF
16,TRBV18,TRBJ2-2,.,.,TGTGCCAGCTCACCCTTGGAGAGCGCGAACACCGGGGAGCTGTTTTTT,CASSPLESANTGELFF
14,TRBV9,TRBJ1-1,.,.,TGTGCCAGCAGCCAGGGTCCTTTGAACACTGAAGCTTTCTTT,CASSQGPLNTEAFF
13,TRBV7-2,TRBJ1-2,TRBD1,.,TGTGCCAGCAGCTTGACAGGGTTCTCTGGCTACACCTTC,CASSLTGFSGYTF
15,TRBV10-1,TRBJ1-4,.,.,TGCGCCAGCAGGGCCTGGCGGCCCCGTCGGGAAAAACTGTTTTTT,CASRAWRPRREKLFF
15,TRBV5-6,TRBJ2-2,.,.,TGTGCCAGCAGCTTGGGGACTGCGAACACCGGGGAGCTGTTTTTT,CASSLGTANTGELFF
12,TRBV28,TRBJ1-1,.,.,TGTGCCAGTAGTGCAGGGTCCACTGAAGCTTTCTTT,CASSAGSTEAFF
17,TRBV23-1,TRBJ2-7,.,many,TGCGCCAGCAGTCAATCGGCCCGGGACCCAAGGCGCTACGAGCAGTACTTC,CASSQSARDPRRYEQYF
12,TRBV29-1,TRBJ2-7,.,.,TGCAGCGCCGCAGAGGGGAGCTACGAGCAGTACTTC,CSAAEGSYEQYF
13,TRBV28,TRBJ2-1,.,.,TGTGCCAGCGTAAGGGCGAATTACAATGAGCAGTTCTTC,CASVRANYNEQFF
15,TRBV2,TRBJ1-6,.,.,TGTGCCAGCAGTGCAGGGGTCCCCTATAATTCACCCCTCCACTTT,CASSAGVPYNSPLHF
17,TRBV25-1,TRBJ2-5,.,.,TGTGCCAGCAGTGAGGGTCAGGGCTCCCAAGGCATGGAGACCCAGTACTTC,CASSEGQGSQGMETQYF
15,TRBV18,TRBJ1-6,.,.,TGTGCCAGCTCACCAAGTTTTCAGGGCAGTTCACCCCTCCACTTT,CASSPSFQGSSPLHF
12,TRBV30,TRBJ2-1,.,.,TGTGCCTGGAGTTTGGGCCCGCATGAGCAGTTCTTC,CAWSLGPHEQFF
14,TRBV6-6,TRBJ2-2,.,.,TGTGCCAGTACCGGGGGGCCGCGAACCGGGGAGCTGTTTTTT,CASTGGPRTGELFF
12,TRBV28,TRBJ2-7,TRBD1,.,TGTGCCAGCAGCCCCCTCGGGACAGGGGATTTTTTC,CASSPLGTGDFF
14,TRBV18,TRBJ2-3,.,once,TGTGCCAGCTCCCGTAATGGGGACCCTCCTACGCAGTATTTT,CASSRNGDPPTQYF
14,TRBV30,TRBJ2-5,TRBD1,.,TGTGCCTGGAGCCGGGACAGGTTGCAAGAGACCCAGTACTTC,CAWSRDRLQETQYF
15,TRBV9,TRBJ2-1,TRBD2,.,TGTGCCAGCAGGGCATTTAGCGGGAGTTACAATGAGCAGTTCTTC,CASRAFSGSYNEQFF
18,TRBV30,TRBJ1-2,TRBD1,once,TGTGCCTGGAGAGAGGACAGGGAAGCGTGGAGGAGCAACTATGGCTACACCTTC,CAWREDREAWRSNYGYTF
14,TRBV30,TRBJ2-7,TRBD1,.,TGTGCCTGGAGTCAAGGACAGGTAAACTACGAGCAGTACTTC,CAWSQGQVNYEQYF
11,TRBV6-5,TRBJ2-3,.,once,TGTGCCAGCGGGCGGCAGACCCAGCAGTATTTT,CASGRQTQQYF
16,TRBV11-3,TRBJ2-3,.,.,TGTGCCAGCAGTTCCAGGGGGAGGCCTGGCACAGATACGCAGTATTTT,CASSSRGRPGTDTQYF